A single sample is the source of the 30 T cell receptor beta chains below, sequenced in a study of post-analysis software for immune sequencing data. Study results and caveats: About five TRBV segments were more frequent in patients than controls; TRBV5-6, TRBV5-1 and TRBV20-1 belonged to this group.

The antigens of these receptors remain unknown. Tagging with unique molecular identifiers was a feature of the TCR beta cDNA libraries. Each CDR3 protein is one row after TCRdb ran MiXCR on the PCR reads. Of more than 350,000 distinct CDR3 sequences listed, more than 30% were seen once; the top ten hold under 9%. The sample consisted of blood. Source of these receptors: a girl aged 2 to 10 with multiple sclerosis.

This clonotype was seen a few times. The J gene is TRBJ2-5, the V gene TRBV12-3 or TRBV12-4; D remains unclear. The CDR3 is 15 amino acids. V lost 5 bases, J lost 4 bases, and 17 bases lay in between. The chain's CDR3 is CASSRGPTSRETQYF. In DNA, the CDR3 is TGTGCCAGCAGTCGAGGCCCCACGTCTCGAGAGACCCAGTACTTC.

V gene TRBV6-5 combines with J gene TRBJ2-7; D perhaps matches TRBD2 (6 bases). The CDR3 covers 15 residues. Trimming pared 0 bases from V and 1 base from J, leaving 10 bases between. Germline V CDR1 and CDR2: MNHEY, SVGAGI. Here the CDR3 DNA reads TGTGCCAGCAGTTACTCGACTAGTATGTCCTACGAGCAGTACTTC. Translating gives CASSYSTSMSYEQYF.

This clonotype was observed a few times. The chain couples TRBV13 to TRBJ2-7; 9 bases match TRBD2. The J segment lost 1 base and the V segment lost 6 bases, leaving 7 bases of the junction unmatched. This CDR3 is 15 amino acids long. CDR1 PRHDT and CDR2 FYEKMQ come from the germline V gene (reference sequence). The CDR3 coding sequence is TGTGCCAGCAGTTCCTTTAGCGGGGGTTCCTACGAGCAGTACTTC. It codes for CASSSFSGGSYEQYF.

This clonotype turned up a few times. V usage is TRBV7-2 and J usage is TRBJ2-1; 10 nucleotides align to TRBD2. Germline-derived CDR1 and CDR2 are SGHTA and FQGNSA. This CDR3 has 17 residues. Trimming took 5 bases from V and 0 from J; bases not matched to a gene: 7. The CDR3 region is CASSTTSGASSYNEQFF. The CDR3 DNA follows: TGTGCCAGCAGCACCACTAGCGGGGCGAGCTCCTACAATGAGCAGTTCTTC.

This clonotype was counted only a few times. CDR3 region: CASSRVGNEQFF. CDR3 nucleotide sequence: TGTGCCAGCAGCCGGGTAGGCAATGAGCAGTTCTTC. J is TRBJ2-1 and V is TRBV14; D not resolved. V lost 4 bases, J lost 6 bases, and 7 bases lay in between. Germline V gives CDR1 SGHDN, CDR2 FVKESK. The CDR3 spans 12 residues.

The chain carries TRBV28 and TRBJ2-1; D gene uncertain. V was clipped by 5 bases and J by 10 bases, with 12 bases between them. CDR3 size: 12 residues. The germline V gene has CDR1 MDHEN and CDR2 SYDVKM. CDR3 loop: CASSLFDLEQFF. Here the CDR3 DNA reads TGTGCCAGCAGTCTTTTCGACCTCGAGCAGTTCTTC.

The rearrangement joins TRBV12-3 or TRBV12-4 to TRBJ2-7; 9 bases agree with TRBD2. Trimming cost V 5 bases and J 6 bases; bases outside gene matches: 5. The CDR3 contains 13 residues. The CDR3 reads CASSPGLASEQYF. Here the CDR3 DNA reads TGTGCCAGCAGTCCGGGACTAGCTAGCGAGCAGTACTTC.

The rearrangement uses TRBV27 and TRBJ2-7; 14 nucleotides agree with TRBD2. This CDR3 comprises 16 residues. The V gene end was trimmed by 5 bases and the J gene end by 3 bases; junction bases not matched to a gene: 6. Germline CDR1 MNHEY, CDR2 SMNVEV (reference sequence). CDR3 loop: CASSRAGLAGDYEQYF. In DNA, the CDR3 is TGTGCCAGCAGTAGGGCGGGACTAGCGGGAGACTACGAGCAGTACTTC.

The chain carries TRBV4-1 and TRBJ1-4; the D is unclear. Trimming cost V 6 bases and J 0 bases, with 20 bases left between them. Germline assignment: CDR1 MGHRA and CDR2 YSYEKL. This CDR3 region has 18 residues. Here the CDR3 reads CASSPSGRAKATNEKLFF. For the CDR3, the DNA is TGCGCCAGCAGTCCCTCCGGGAGGGCGAAAGCAACTAATGAAAAACTGTTTTTT.

The rearrangement joins TRBV20-1 to TRBJ2-3; the D is unclear. Germline V gene sequence: CDR1 DFQATT, CDR2 SNEGSKA (reference sequence). Between the trimmed V and J ends, which lost 6 bases and 1 base, there was a span of 8 bases. The CDR3 spans 12 residues. CDR3 nucleotide sequence: TGCAGTGCAGCTTTCCGCACAGATACGCAGTATTTT. Translation: CSAAFRTDTQYF.

This sequence joins TRBV20-1 and TRBJ2-1, with D perhaps TRBD1 (5 bases). Germline-derived CDR1 and CDR2 are DFQATT and SNEGSKA (reference sequence). This CDR3 is 15 amino acids long. Trimming cost V 4 bases and J 6 bases, with 19 bases left between them. This CDR3 reads CSANSRQKPRNEQFF. The CDR3 region has the DNA TGCAGTGCTAACTCGAGACAGAAACCCCGCAATGAGCAGTTCTTC.

The chain combines TRBV4-1 with TRBJ2-1; D is perhaps TRBD1 (6 bases). The CDR3 spans 16 residues. V lost 4 bases, J lost 2 bases, and 15 bases lay in between. The germline V gene has CDR1 MGHRA and CDR2 YSYEKL. The CDR3, as DNA: TGCGCCAGCAGCCCAAAGGACAGACCAACCTACAATGAGCAGTTCTTC. Translated: CASSPKDRPTYNEQFF.

The V call is TRBV5-1, the J call TRBJ2-1; 15 bases line up with TRBD2. J gave up 3 bases and V 4 bases, and 2 bases lay outside the gene matches. This CDR3 comprises 16 residues. Germline V gene sequence: CDR1 SGHRS, CDR2 YFSETQ. CDR3 in amino acids: CASSEGLAGGYNEQFF. The CDR3 DNA follows: TGCGCCAGCAGCGAGGGACTAGCGGGAGGCTACAATGAGCAGTTCTTC.

The gene calls are TRBV7-3 and TRBJ2-7, with TRBD2 as a possible D gene (5 bases). The CDR3 totals 15 residues. Looked up from germline, CDR1 is SGHTA and CDR2 is FQGTGA. V gave up 2 bases and J gave up 3 bases, with 14 bases separating them. In nucleotides, the CDR3 is TGTGCCAGCAGCTTACATGCGGGTGAAGGCTACGAGCAGTACTTC. Its protein is CASSLHAGEGYEQYF.

The V and J genes are TRBV28 and TRBJ1-2; D unresolved. Trimming removed 5 bases at V and 0 bases at J, with 10 bases between. The CDR3 extends over 14 amino acids. Germline V gives CDR1 MDHEN, CDR2 SYDVKM. Here the CDR3 DNA reads TGTGCCAGCAGTCCACACAGCACTAACTATGGCTACACCTTC. Amino acid sequence: CASSPHSTNYGYTF.

The chain links TRBV7-9 to TRBJ2-7, with a possible D match to TRBD2 (5 bases). Germline V CDR1 and CDR2: SEHNR, FQNEAQ (reference sequence). Deletions cut 5 bases from V and 0 bases from J, with 17 bases between. The CDR3 spans 16 residues. Written as DNA, the CDR3 is TGTGCCAGCAGCCCCCGGGGTGGGCGACTCTCCTACGAGCAGTACTTC. This translates into CASSPRGGRLSYEQYF.

This clonotype was seen a few times. The rearrangement joins TRBV18 to TRBJ2-7; 9 nucleotides align to TRBD2. Germline assignment: CDR1 KGHSH and CDR2 LQKENI. The CDR3 loop spans 14 amino acids. V dropped 4 bases and J dropped 6; count of bases not matched to a gene: 7. The DNA for the CDR3 is TGTGCCAGCTCACGAGCGGGGGGCATCTCCGAGCAGTACTTC. This gives the protein CASSRAGGISEQYF.

This sequence joins TRBV6-6 and TRBJ2-7, with TRBD1 matching over 9 bases. Germline CDR1 MNHNY, CDR2 SVGAGI (reference sequence). Trimming took 4 bases from V and 7 from J; bases not matched to a gene: 8. The CDR3 has 14 residues. The DNA for the CDR3 is TGTGCCAGCAGTTTCTCCGGGACAGGGATAGAGCAGTACTTC. Translated: CASSFSGTGIEQYF.

The chain carries TRBV15 and TRBJ2-7; 11 bases agree with TRBD2. The V segment lost 5 bases and the J segment 6 bases; nucleotides outside the gene matches: 6. Germline CDR1 reads LNHNV; CDR2 reads YYDKDF (reference sequence). The CDR3 contains 14 residues. Written as DNA, the CDR3 is TGTGCCACCAGCCTTCAGACTAGCGGGGCCGAGCAGTACTTC. This translates into CATSLQTSGAEQYF.

This clonotype was picked up a small number of times. The V gene is TRBV6-5, the J gene TRBJ1-6; D ambiguous. V lost 0 bases, J lost 4 bases, and 7 bases lay in between. Germline V CDR1 and CDR2: MNHEY, SVGAGI. The CDR3 loop spans 15 amino acids. CDR3 sequence: CASSYSMAYNSPLHF. In nucleotides, the CDR3 is TGTGCCAGCAGTTACTCGATGGCATATAATTCACCCCTCCACTTT.

Only a few counts were recorded for this clonotype. CDR3 in amino acids: CSARSEGYTQYF. The CDR3 nucleotides are TGCAGTGCTAGATCCGAGGGATATACGCAGTATTTT. V gene TRBV20-1 combines with J gene TRBJ2-3; TRBD2 might be the D (5 bases). This CDR3 comprises 12 residues. The germline V gene encodes CDR1 DFQATT and CDR2 SNEGSKA (reference sequence). V was trimmed by 2 bases and J by 7 bases, leaving 10 bases between them.

The genes are TRBV15 and TRBJ2-7, with no clear D. Trimming left V 3 bases short and J 2 bases short, with 14 bases between. This CDR3 has 15 residues. Germline CDR1 LNHNV, CDR2 YYDKDF (reference sequence). CDR3 region: CATSRLRSKAYEQYF. Written as DNA, the CDR3 is TGTGCCACCAGCAGGTTAAGGTCCAAGGCCTACGAGCAGTACTTC.

As to this clonotype: The junction shows a germline mismatch at one end, possibly a read error. The genes are TRBV6-9 and TRBJ2-3; tentatively, D is TRBD2 (5 bases). This CDR3 comprises 13 residues. Per germline, CDR1 MNHGY and CDR2 SVAAGI. CDR3 nucleotides: TGTGCCAGCAGCACAGACTACACAGCTACGCAGTATTTT. Amino acids: CASSTDYTATQYF.

Only a few counts were recorded for this clonotype. This sequence joins TRBV20-1 and TRBJ2-5; 9 nucleotides agree with TRBD1. Germline assignment: CDR1 DFQATT and CDR2 SNEGSKA (reference sequence). The CDR3 has 11 residues. The CDR3 spells CSGQGRKTQYF. The CDR3 DNA sequence: TGCAGCGGACAGGGGAGGAAGACCCAGTACTTC.

This clonotype showed up just a few times. The chain links TRBV11-1 to TRBJ2-1; D call uncertain. Germline loops: CDR1 SGHAT, CDR2 FQDESV (reference sequence). Trimming pared 1 base from V and 0 bases from J, leaving 10 bases between. This CDR3 has 16 residues. CDR3 bases: TGTGCCAGCAGCTTAGGACGGGCAAGCTCCTACAATGAGCAGTTCTTC. Translating gives CASSLGRASSYNEQFF.

To note about this clonotype: One junction end disagrees with the germline gene, perhaps due to a read error. The chain is built from TRBV10-1 and TRBJ2-6; D might be TRBD1 or TRBD2, each matching 6 bases. CDR3 length: 15 residues. CDR1 WNHNN and CDR2 SYGVQD come from the germline V gene (reference sequence). CDR3 sequence (DNA): TGCGCCAGCAGTGAAGGGGGGCATGGGGCCAACGTCCGGACTTTC. The encoded protein is CASSEGGHGANVRTF.

This clonotype was recorded a few times. The chain combines TRBV12-3 or TRBV12-4 with TRBJ2-4; TRBD1 is a possible D gene (7 bases). The CDR3 length is 13 residues. V was pared by 7 bases and J by 9 bases, with 16 bases between. DNA for the CDR3: TGTGCCAGCAACATCGTGCAGGGGGGCATTCAGTACTTC. Translated, it gives CASNIVQGGIQYF.

The chain recombines TRBV2 with TRBJ2-1; 9 bases map to TRBD2. Per the germline V gene, CDR1 is SNHLY and CDR2 is FYNNEI. There are 14 residues in the CDR3. The ends lost 5 bases at V and 6 bases at J; junction bases unmatched: 5. DNA of the CDR3: TGTGCCAGCAGTCGCGGGGGGGCCAGCAATGAGCAGTTCTTC. Amino acid sequence: CASSRGGASNEQFF.

Ten or more counts support this clonotype. The rearrangement links TRBV7-3 to TRBJ2-1; D is uncertain. The CDR3 is 16 amino acids. V lost 5 bases, J lost 0 bases, and 14 bases lay in between. The V gene's germline CDR1 is SGHTA and CDR2 FQGTGA. CDR3 loop: CASSPLGSSSYNEQFF. CDR3 nucleotide sequence: TGTGCCAGCAGCCCCTTGGGGTCGAGCTCCTACAATGAGCAGTTCTTC.

This clonotype appeared a few times. The chain is built from TRBV11-3 and TRBJ1-6; TRBD1 agrees at 8 bases. CDR1 is SGHNT, CDR2 YENEEA, per germline. V shed 1 base and J 7 bases; nucleotides not matched to a gene: 6. The CDR3 extends over 16 amino acids. This chain's CDR3 is CASSLGSGGNNSPLHF. The CDR3 coding sequence is TGTGCCAGCAGCTTAGGCTCAGGGGGCAACAATTCACCCCTCCACTTT.